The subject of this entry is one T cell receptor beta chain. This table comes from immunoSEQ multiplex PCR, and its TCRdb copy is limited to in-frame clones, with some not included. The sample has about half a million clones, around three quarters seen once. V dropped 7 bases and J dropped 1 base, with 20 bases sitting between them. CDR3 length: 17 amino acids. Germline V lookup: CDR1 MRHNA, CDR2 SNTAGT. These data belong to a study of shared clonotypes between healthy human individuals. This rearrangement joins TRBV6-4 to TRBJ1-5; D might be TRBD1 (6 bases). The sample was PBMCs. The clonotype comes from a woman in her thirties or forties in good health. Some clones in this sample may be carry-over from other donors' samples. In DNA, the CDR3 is TGTGCCAGCACCGATTCAACCAAGGGGGAGAGCAATCAGCCCCAGCATTTT. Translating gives CASTDSTKGESNQPQHF.